The 30 T cell receptor beta chains listed next were all sequenced from one sample in a study of technical replicates of blood from several donors (dated by TCRdb to 2016 to 2017). The method behind the library was the immunoSEQ multiplex PCR assay. TCRdb holds this immuneACCESS table with in-frame rearrangements only. Some clones are missing; in checked studies, unresolved V genes explain under half, and the rest has no known cause. The sample profile shows 70,000 to 95,000 clones; approximately 96% of them were found once. The ten largest account for 0.18% of the sample. Sequenced: T cells isolated from PBMCs. These receptors were obtained from a human donor in good health.

This clone has just one count. The chain joins TRBV28 to TRBJ2-6, with TRBD1 identical over 7 bases. V dropped 5 bases and J dropped 2; count of bases not matched to a gene: 3. The V gene's germline CDR1 is MDHEN and CDR2 SYDVKM. The CDR3 contains 15 residues. CDR3 protein: CASSTTGTGANVLTF. The CDR3 DNA is TGTGCCAGCAGTACGACAGGGACTGGGGCCAACGTCCTGACTTTC.

The chain carries TRBV7-2 and TRBJ2-7; 8 nucleotides agree with TRBD2. Germline V gene lookup returns CDR1 SGHTA and CDR2 FQGNSA. V dropped 4 bases and J dropped 3; count of bases not matched to a gene: 8. This CDR3 is 15 amino acids long. The CDR3: CASSSHSRGDYEQYF. The CDR3 DNA reads as TGTGCCAGCAGCTCCCACTCGCGGGGGGACTACGAGCAGTACTTC.

The V gene is TRBV7-7, the J gene TRBJ2-3, with 7 bases that match TRBD1. CDR1 and CDR2 from the germline V gene are SSHAT and FNYEAQ (reference sequence). CDR3 length: 14 amino acids. The J segment lost 2 bases and the V segment lost 5 bases, leaving 4 bases of the junction unmatched. The CDR3 loop is CASSPQGTTDTQYF. For the CDR3, the DNA is TGTGCCAGCAGCCCACAGGGGACCACAGATACGCAGTATTTT.

J is TRBJ2-3 and V is TRBV9; 8 nucleotides match TRBD2. V dropped 2 bases and J dropped 5; count of bases not matched to a gene: 7. CDR1 is SGDLS and CDR2 is YYNGEE in the germline V gene. The CDR3 is 15 amino acids. CDR3 protein: CASSVAGGRGDTQYF. The CDR3 DNA reads TGTGCCAGCAGCGTTGCGGGGGGTCGGGGAGATACGCAGTATTTT. Full variable domain (outside the CDR3, taken from reference TRBV9 and TRBJ2-3): DSGVTQTPKHLITATGQRVTLRCSPRSGDLSVYWYQQSLDQGLQFLIQYYNGEERAKGNILERFSAQQFPDLHSELNLSSLELGDSALYFCASSVAGGRGDTQYFGPGTRLTVL.

The chain recombines TRBV6-1 with TRBJ2-7, with D perhaps TRBD2 (5 bases). There are 15 residues in the CDR3. Germline loops: CDR1 MNHNS, CDR2 SASEGT. Trimming removed 10 bases at V and 5 bases at J, with 24 bases between. The CDR3 loop reads CATSGKTSRVNEQYF. CDR3 coding DNA: TGTGCCACCTCAGGTAAGACGTCGAGGGTGAACGAGCAGTACTTC.

The chain is built from TRBV10-3 and TRBJ1-5; 8 nucleotides match TRBD1. CDR3 length equals 15 residues. V shed 3 bases and J 6 bases; nucleotides not matched to a gene: 7. CDR1 is ENHRY, CDR2 SYGVKD, per germline. In DNA, the CDR3 is TGTGCCATCAGTGAATCGGACAGGGAGAGTCAGCCCCAGCATTTT. Amino acid sequence: CAISESDRESQPQHF.

This CDR3 reads CASSVGQGFQETQYF. The CDR3 nucleotides are TGTGCCAGCAGCGTAGGACAGGGTTTCCAAGAGACCCAGTACTTC. The chain uses TRBV9 and TRBJ2-5, with 7 positions matching TRBD1. V dropped 0 bases and J dropped 1; count of bases not matched to a gene: 3. The CDR3 totals 15 residues. In germline, CDR1 is SGDLS, CDR2 YYNGEE. The whole variable domain, remainder taken from reference TRBV9 and TRBJ2-5, is DSGVTQTPKHLITATGQRVTLRCSPRSGDLSVYWYQQSLDQGLQFLIQYYNGEERAKGNILERFSAQQFPDLHSELNLSSLELGDSALYFCASSVGQGFQETQYFGPGTRLLVL.

The rearrangement uses TRBV5-5 and TRBJ1-6; no reliable D call. This CDR3 is built from 13 residues. CDR1 is SGHKS, CDR2 YYEKEE, per germline (reference sequence). The V end was cut by 1 base, the J end by 13 bases, with 12 bases between. The CDR3: CASSLPTPGPLHF. The CDR3 coding sequence is TGTGCCAGCAGCTTGCCCACCCCGGGGCCCCTCCACTTT.

This clone was observed a single time. V and J are TRBV4-1 and TRBJ1-4; D call uncertain. Germline-derived CDR1 and CDR2 are MGHRA and YSYEKL. The CDR3 spans 14 residues. V was clipped by 0 bases and J by 6 bases, with 8 bases between them. CDR3 protein: CASSQESTYEKLFF. CDR3 DNA: TGCGCCAGCAGCCAAGAGTCGACTTATGAAAAACTGTTTTTT.

CDR3 sequence: CASSERRQAYQPQHF. Written as DNA, the CDR3 is TGTGCCAGCAGTGAGAGAAGACAGGCGTATCAGCCCCAGCATTTT. The chain combines TRBV6-1 with TRBJ1-5; perhaps TRBD1 as D (6 bases). The CDR3 spans 15 residues. Looked up from germline, CDR1 is MNHNS and CDR2 is SASEGT. V dropped 3 bases and J dropped 5 bases, with 14 bases sitting between them.

The chain is built from TRBV6-1 and TRBJ1-1; D gene uncertain. Germline V gives CDR1 MNHNS, CDR2 SASEGT. CDR3 length equals 12 residues. V was pared by 8 bases and J by 1 base, with 8 bases between. CDR3 in DNA: TGTGCCAGCTGGAGTGGGAACACTGAAGCTTTCTTT. Residues: CASWSGNTEAFF.

The chain couples TRBV15 to TRBJ2-7; TRBD2 is a possible D gene (6 bases). The CDR3 totals 15 residues. The ends were cut back, 3 bases at V and 3 bases at J, with 15 bases in the middle. Germline CDR1 is LNHNV and CDR2 is YYDKDF (reference sequence). DNA for the CDR3: TGTGCCACCAGCAGCCCGGGTCATAGCGGCTACGAGCAGTACTTC. Its protein product is CATSSPGHSGYEQYF.

V gene TRBV13 combines with J gene TRBJ2-1; D not certain. V shed 0 bases and J shed 2 bases, with 5 bases lying between them. The CDR3 extends over 14 amino acids. CDR1 and CDR2 from the germline V gene are PRHDT and FYEKMQ (reference sequence). CDR3: CASSLGRAYNEQFF. The CDR3 nucleotides are TGTGCCAGCAGCTTAGGCCGCGCCTACAATGAGCAGTTCTTC.

This rearrangement joins TRBV5-1 to TRBJ1-1; no definite D call. CDR1 and CDR2 (germline): SGHRS, YFSETQ. The ends were cut back, 0 bases at V and 3 bases at J, with 18 bases in the middle. The CDR3 covers 17 residues. This CDR3 is CASSLGADPRGDTEAFF. The CDR3 nucleotides are TGCGCCAGCAGCTTGGGGGCAGACCCGCGCGGGGACACTGAAGCTTTCTTT.

The rearrangement uses TRBV9 and TRBJ2-3; 9 bases are shared with TRBD2. With 2 bases clipped from V and 3 bases from J, the junction kept 4 bases outside the gene matches. Germline lookup yields CDR1 SGDLS and CDR2 YYNGEE. The CDR3 is 15 amino acids. The CDR3 region is CASSVSSGVTDTQYF. DNA for the CDR3: TGTGCCAGCAGCGTCTCTAGCGGGGTGACAGATACGCAGTATTTT.

This chain links TRBV10-3 with TRBJ2-7; 8 bases map to TRBD1. V shed 2 bases and J 2 bases; nucleotides not matched to a gene: 5. CDR1 and CDR2 from the germline V gene are ENHRY and SYGVKD. This CDR3 is 15 amino acids long. The CDR3, as DNA: TGTGCCATCAGTGAGACCTTGGGACAGGCCTACGAGCAGTACTTC. Its protein product is CAISETLGQAYEQYF.

The V call is TRBV27, the J call TRBJ2-5, with D possibly being TRBD1 (5 bases). The germline gives CDR1 MNHEY, CDR2 SMNVEV (reference sequence). The V end was cut by 4 bases, the J end by 5 bases, with 23 bases between. This CDR3 spans 17 amino acids. CDR3 coding DNA: TGTGCCAGCAGTTCAACTGACCTTATGGGCCCAGGGGAGACCCAGTACTTC. This gives the protein CASSSTDLMGPGETQYF.

The chain joins TRBV28 to TRBJ2-1; TRBD2 matches at 8 bases. Trimming at V came to 3 bases and at J to 0 bases, leaving 4 bases not matched to a gene. CDR1 and CDR2 (germline): MDHEN, SYDVKM. This CDR3 spans 16 amino acids. In nucleotides, the CDR3 is TGTGCCAGCAGTTTTGGGACTAGAGTCTCCTACAATGAGCAGTTCTTC. Residues: CASSFGTRVSYNEQFF. The full variable domain, with the rest looked up from reference TRBV28 and TRBJ2-1, is DVKVTQSSRYLVKRTGEKVFLECVQDMDHENMFWYRQDPGLGLRLIYFSYDVKMKEKGDIPEGYSVSREKKERFSLILESASTNQTSMYLCASSFGTRVSYNEQFFGPGTRLTVL.

This clone was found a few times. The rearrangement uses TRBV6-5 and TRBJ1-6; D is perhaps TRBD1 (5 bases). The CDR3 consists of 14 residues. Deletions cut 4 bases from V and 8 bases from J, with 12 bases between. Germline CDR1 is MNHEY and CDR2 is SVGAGI. Written as DNA, the CDR3 is TGTGCCAGCAGTTTCGCGGGGGAAGATTCACCCCTCCACTTT. It specifies CASSFAGEDSPLHF.

This chain connects TRBV29-1 to TRBJ2-7; D perhaps matches TRBD1 (6 bases). The CDR3 length is 15 residues. CDR1 is SQVTM and CDR2 is ANQGSEA in the germline V gene. Trimming removed 3 bases from V and 5 bases from J, with 20 bases in between. CDR3 nucleotides: TGCAGCGTTGACGGCCCGAGGAAGACAGGAGACGAGCAGTACTTC. It yields the protein CSVDGPRKTGDEQYF.

The V call is TRBV6-6, the J call TRBJ1-5; D is uncertain. Germline CDR1 reads MNHNY; CDR2 reads SVGAGI (reference sequence). V was cut by 5 bases and J by 2 bases, with 13 bases left in between. The length of the CDR3 is 15 residues. CDR3 amino acids: CASSPPQARNQPQHF. The CDR3 coding sequence is TGTGCCAGCAGTCCACCTCAGGCCCGCAATCAGCCCCAGCATTTT.

The chain couples TRBV5-6 to TRBJ2-5; TRBD2 aligns across 8 bases. The CDR3 totals 16 residues. Germline CDR1 reads SGHDT; CDR2 reads YYEEEE. The V gene end was trimmed by 2 bases and the J gene end by 4 bases; junction bases not matched to a gene: 10. The CDR3 protein is CASSFSQGLVVETQYF. CDR3 DNA: TGTGCCAGCAGCTTTAGCCAGGGACTAGTTGTAGAGACCCAGTACTTC.

The chain combines TRBV30 with TRBJ1-2, with D possibly TRBD1 on 6 matching bases. The CDR3 sequence is 15 residues long. CDR1 and CDR2 from the germline V gene are GTSNPN and SVGIG (reference sequence). Trimming cost V 4 bases and J 5 bases, with 20 bases left between them. CDR3 nucleotides: TGTGCCTGGATCGGGGGGCCGGACCTTCTTTATGGCTACACCTTC. It translates to CAWIGGPDLLYGYTF.

The chain couples TRBV7-3 to TRBJ1-1; D remains ambiguous. Trimming left V 5 bases short and J 4 bases short, with 20 bases between. Germline CDR1 SGHTA, CDR2 FQGTGA. The CDR3 loop spans 16 amino acids. In DNA, the CDR3 is TGTGCCAGCAGCCGACGGGAGCTACCCTTGGGCACTGAAGCTTTCTTT. Translating gives CASSRRELPLGTEAFF.

The chain is built from TRBV11-2 and TRBJ2-3; D is ambiguous. From germline, CDR1 is SGHAT and CDR2 FQNNGV. Trimming removed 5 bases from V and 0 bases from J, with 12 bases in between. This CDR3 spans 15 amino acids. For the CDR3, the DNA is TGTGCCAGCAGCCAGCGCCAGAAAAGCACAGATACGCAGTATTTT. Residues: CASSQRQKSTDTQYF.

The rearrangement links TRBV30 to TRBJ1-4, with 10 nucleotides matching TRBD1. CDR3 length: 18 residues. Trimming took 4 bases from V and 6 from J; bases not matched to a gene: 17. Germline V gene data show CDR1 as GTSNPN and CDR2 as SVGIG (reference sequence). The CDR3 DNA sequence: TGTGCCTGGAAACTCCGGGACAGGGGTTTGATTGGCGATGAAAAACTGTTTTTT. Amino acid sequence: CAWKLRDRGLIGDEKLFF.

This rearrangement joins TRBV5-5 to TRBJ1-2; TRBD1 might be the D (6 bases). Trimming shortened V by 5 bases and J by 8 bases, and 16 bases separated the two germline ends. This CDR3 has 13 amino acids. Germline V gene data show CDR1 as SGHKS and CDR2 as YYEKEE (reference sequence). Here the CDR3 reads CASSTYRVPGYTF. CDR3 DNA: TGTGCCAGCAGTACCTACAGGGTCCCCGGCTACACCTTC.

The rearrangement uses TRBV2 and TRBJ1-6; 11 positions agree with TRBD1. CDR1 is SNHLY and CDR2 is FYNNEI in the germline V gene. This CDR3 spans 15 amino acids. After removal of 3 bases from V and 9 bases from J, the junction contained 4 bases not matched to a gene. The CDR3 loop is CASSDEGQGVSPLHF. The CDR3 nucleotides are TGTGCCAGCAGTGATGAGGGACAGGGGGTTTCACCCCTCCACTTT.

The J gene is TRBJ1-2, the V gene TRBV19; 9 bases map to TRBD1. The length of the CDR3 is 14 residues. Per the germline V gene, CDR1 is LNHDA and CDR2 is SQIVND (reference sequence). Trimming removed 6 bases from V and 1 base from J; junction bases left unmatched: 3. CDR3 loop: CASSPTGGNYGYTF. In DNA form, the CDR3 reads TGTGCCAGTAGCCCGACAGGGGGTAACTATGGCTACACCTTC.

The chain couples TRBV13 to TRBJ1-1; the D is unclear. This CDR3 region has 14 residues. Trimming took off 0 bases at V and 6 bases at J, with 11 bases between the two ends. Germline CDR1 and CDR2: PRHDT and FYEKMQ (reference sequence). CDR3: CASSLGLSGPEAFF. Here the CDR3 DNA reads TGTGCCAGCAGCTTAGGCCTGTCAGGCCCTGAAGCTTTCTTT.